These 30 T cell receptor beta chains came from one sample sequenced in a study of cytomegalovirus exposure and HLA in healthy donors. Primers: 60 Vbeta forward and 13 Jbeta reverse. Produced via immunoSEQ multiplex PCR; TCRdb's table is partial and in-frame only. Seen here are 90,000 to 140,000 clones, about 70% observed once, and the top ten hold more than 2.5%. The sequencing sample was made of PBMCs. The receptors were sampled from a man aged 30 to 45 in good health and CMV-seronegative.

The rearrangement joins TRBV28 to TRBJ2-7; 8 positions agree with TRBD2. The CDR3 is 16 residues long. With V trimmed by 3 bases and J by 6 bases, 13 bases remained unmatched. CDR1 and CDR2 (germline): MDHEN, SYDVKM. CDR3: CASSFPAGGLVGEQYF. CDR3 coding DNA: TGTGCCAGCAGTTTTCCCGCGGGGGGACTAGTAGGCGAGCAGTACTTC.

Note on this clone: Within the sample, other DNA sequences also encode this same CDR3. The rearrangement joins TRBV6-5 to TRBJ2-6; the match to TRBD1 covers 7 bases. After removal of 6 bases from V and 0 bases from J, the junction contained 2 bases not matched to a gene. The CDR3 has 15 amino acids. The germline V gene has CDR1 MNHEY and CDR2 SVGAGI. CDR3 DNA: TGTGCCAGCAGCTGGGACAGCTCTGGGGCCAACGTCCTGACTTTC. Its protein product is CASSWDSSGANVLTF.

The chain uses TRBV7-3 and TRBJ1-2, with no clear D. The V gene lost 0 bases and the J gene lost 7 bases, with 15 bases spanning the gap. Germline lookup yields CDR1 SGHTA and CDR2 FQGTGA. CDR3 size: 15 residues. The CDR3 is CASSLTQSPGSGYTF. The CDR3 DNA is TGTGCCAGCAGCTTAACACAGTCGCCAGGCTCTGGCTACACCTTC.

The chain carries TRBV19 and TRBJ1-1, with TRBD1 matching 9 bases. The ends lost 4 bases at V and 4 bases at J; junction bases unmatched: 4. Germline loops: CDR1 LNHDA, CDR2 SQIVND (reference sequence). The CDR3 totals 14 residues. The CDR3: CASSRTGVGTEAFF. The DNA of the CDR3 is TGTGCCAGTAGTAGGACAGGGGTCGGCACTGAAGCTTTCTTT. The variable domain in full, with the rest retrieved from reference TRBV19 and TRBJ1-1, is DGGITQSPKYLFRKEGQNVTLSCEQNLNHDAMYWYRQDPGQGLRLIYYSQIVNDFQKGDIAEGYSVSREKKESFPLTVTSAQKNPTAFYLCASSRTGVGTEAFFGQGTRLTVV.

The chain couples TRBV5-1 to TRBJ2-1, with 7 bases matching TRBD1. After removal of 0 bases from V and 4 bases from J, the junction contained 1 base not matched to a gene. Germline V gene lookup returns CDR1 SGHRS and CDR2 YFSETQ. This CDR3 is 14 amino acids long. The CDR3 is CASSLGDRYNEQFF. CDR3 DNA sequence: TGCGCCAGCAGCTTGGGGGACAGATACAATGAGCAGTTCTTC.

The chain is built from TRBV7-9 and TRBJ2-1; TRBD2 agrees at 14 bases. Germline CDR1 reads SEHNR; CDR2 reads FQNEAQ (reference sequence). This CDR3 comprises 15 residues. V lost 6 bases and J lost 9; bases outside the gene matches: 7. The CDR3: CASRGTSGRNGEQFF. DNA for the CDR3: TGTGCCAGCAGGGGGACTAGCGGGAGAAATGGTGAGCAGTTCTTC. The full variable domain, rest sourced from reference TRBV7-9 and TRBJ2-1, is DTGVSQNPRHKITKRGQNVTFRCDPISEHNRLYWYRQTLGQGPEFLTYFQNEAQLEKSRLLSDRFSAERPKGSFSTLEIQRTEQGDSAMYLCASRGTSGRNGEQFFGPGTRLTVL.

The chain has TRBV29-1 and TRBJ1-1, with TRBD1 identical over 7 bases. V shed 5 bases, J shed 6 bases, and the junction held 6 bases outside the gene matches. CDR3 length equals 12 residues. The germline CDR1 and CDR2 sequences are SQVTM and ANQGSEA. CDR3 sequence reads: CSVQGVHPEAFF. The CDR3 bases are TGCAGCGTTCAGGGGGTTCACCCTGAAGCTTTCTTT.

This clone was detected a few times. The chain combines TRBV5-1 with TRBJ1-6; 9 nucleotides match TRBD1. V was pared by 5 bases and J by 0 bases, with 3 bases of the junction left unmatched. Germline assignment: CDR1 SGHRS and CDR2 YFSETQ. This CDR3 region has 16 residues. This chain's CDR3 is CASRGTGTSYNSPLHF. CDR3 coding DNA: TGCGCCAGCAGGGGGACAGGGACCTCCTATAATTCACCCCTCCACTTT.

J is TRBJ1-5 and V is TRBV19; TRBD1 is a possible D gene (6 bases). Germline V gene sequence: CDR1 LNHDA, CDR2 SQIVND (reference sequence). Trimming removed 3 bases from V and 1 base from J, with 13 bases in between. The CDR3 runs to 16 residues. CDR3 nucleotide sequence: TGTGCCAGTAGTATTAGGCAGGGGAGAAGCAATCAGCCCCAGCATTTT. As protein: CASSIRQGRSNQPQHF.

Written as DNA, the CDR3 is TGTGCCAGCAGCGTCCGGGCCTATAATTCACCCCTCCACTTT. Encoded protein: CASSVRAYNSPLHF. The chain employs TRBV9 and TRBJ1-6; no reliable D call. CDR1 SGDLS and CDR2 YYNGEE come from the germline V gene. V was shortened by 2 bases and J by 2 bases, with 5 bases between the two germline ends. This CDR3 comprises 14 residues.

This rearrangement joins TRBV28 to TRBJ2-5; the D gene is possibly TRBD1 (7 bases). Trimming cost V 5 bases and J 11 bases, with 21 bases left between them. The germline gives CDR1 MDHEN, CDR2 SYDVKM. This CDR3 region has 14 residues. CDR3 region: CASSPWDSPREQYF. As DNA, the CDR3 is TGTGCCAGCAGTCCGTGGGACAGTCCACGGGAGCAGTACTTC.

The rearrangement joins TRBV11-3 to TRBJ2-5; TRBD2 aligns across 9 bases. CDR3 length: 14 residues. V lost 5 bases to trimming and J lost 3 bases; unmatched junction nucleotides: 4. Germline CDR1 reads SGHNT; CDR2 reads YENEEA. The CDR3 region is CASSTRLAEETQYF. Written as DNA, the CDR3 is TGTGCCAGCAGCACTCGACTAGCGGAAGAGACCCAGTACTTC.

V and J are TRBV19 and TRBJ1-1; TRBD1 matches at 8 bases. The trim removed 4 bases at V and 2 bases at J, leaving 9 bases unmatched. This CDR3 has 16 residues. The V gene's germline CDR1 is LNHDA and CDR2 SQIVND (reference sequence). CDR3 in amino acids: CASSKQGAISNTEAFF. The CDR3 DNA reads as TGTGCCAGTAGTAAGCAGGGGGCTATCAGCAACACTGAAGCTTTCTTT.

The rearrangement uses TRBV6-5 and TRBJ1-1; TRBD1 matches 8 bases. The CDR3 sequence is 14 residues long. The junction had 5 bases not matched to a gene; V was cut back by 6 bases and J by 2 bases. Germline CDR1 and CDR2: MNHEY and SVGAGI. CDR3 in amino acids: CASRIQGGNTEAFF. The CDR3 region has the DNA TGTGCCAGCAGGATACAGGGGGGTAACACTGAAGCTTTCTTT.

The V gene is TRBV7-2, the J gene TRBJ2-1; TRBD2 might be the D (7 bases). This CDR3 region has 16 residues. Germline assignment: CDR1 SGHTA and CDR2 FQGNSA. V dropped 6 bases and J dropped 6 bases, with 21 bases sitting between them. For the CDR3, the DNA is TGTGCCAGCAGAAATTGGGGGGGCGGGAATAGCAATGAGCAGTTCTTC. Protein: CASRNWGGGNSNEQFF.

The genes are TRBV6-6 and TRBJ2-7; 7 bases are shared with TRBD2. The CDR3 has 15 residues. Losses at the gene ends were 5 bases for V and 3 bases for J; bases not matched to a gene: 10. CDR1 and CDR2 from the germline V gene are MNHNY and SVGAGI (reference sequence). The CDR3 bases are TGTGCCAGCAGTGACCCGGGGGGAAAGAACTACGAGCAGTACTTC. Amino acid sequence: CASSDPGGKNYEQYF.

The chain joins TRBV2 to TRBJ2-7, with TRBD2 matching over 13 bases. The trim removed 4 bases at V and 9 bases at J, leaving 6 bases unmatched. The CDR3 sequence is 14 residues long. The germline V gene has CDR1 SNHLY and CDR2 FYNNEI. The CDR3 nucleotides read TGTGCCAGCAGTGGGGGGACTAGCGGGGTTACGCAGTACTTC. Translating it yields CASSGGTSGVTQYF.

The chain employs TRBV10-2 and TRBJ2-2; 7 bases match TRBD1. V lost 3 bases, J lost 3 bases, and 1 base stayed unmatched. The CDR3 has 14 amino acids. From germline, CDR1 is WSHSY and CDR2 SAAADI. The CDR3 loop reads CASSDDRDTGELFF. The CDR3 DNA sequence: TGCGCCAGCAGTGACGACAGGGACACCGGGGAGCTGTTTTTT.

The chain has TRBV6-6 and TRBJ1-1, with a tentative D call TRBD1 (5 bases). The CDR3 loop spans 14 amino acids. Trimming removed 4 bases at V and 0 bases at J, with 9 bases between. CDR1 MNHNY and CDR2 SVGAGI come from the germline V gene (reference sequence). The CDR3 DNA is TGTGCCAGCAGTTTCAGGGAGGTGAACACTGAAGCTTTCTTT. This codes for CASSFREVNTEAFF.

The chain is built from TRBV11-3 and TRBJ1-2, with TRBD1 as a possible D gene (5 bases). The CDR3 covers 14 residues. Trimming stripped 6 bases from V and 3 bases from J, with 14 bases between. Germline V lookup: CDR1 SGHNT, CDR2 YENEEA. The CDR3 DNA is TGTGCCAGCAGTCCGGGGCCGGGAGACTATGGCTACACCTTC. Its protein product is CASSPGPGDYGYTF.

This clone was observed a few times. The chain is built from TRBV7-9 and TRBJ2-1; TRBD1 agrees at 12 bases. The CDR3 spans 16 residues. V trimming: 5 bases; J trimming: 6 bases; junction bases outside the gene matches: 8. Germline CDR1 reads SEHNR; CDR2 reads FQNEAQ (reference sequence). CDR3 in amino acids: CASSPMGDRGRNEQFF. DNA for the CDR3: TGTGCCAGCAGCCCAATGGGGGACAGGGGGCGCAATGAGCAGTTCTTC.

The DNA of the CDR3 is TGTGCCAGCAGCCCAGACAGGGCCACACAAGAGACCCAGTACTTC. Its translation: CASSPDRATQETQYF. The genes are TRBV7-9 and TRBJ2-5; 7 nucleotides agree with TRBD1. J lost 2 bases, V lost 5 bases, and 8 bases had no gene match. CDR1 and CDR2 from the germline V gene are SEHNR and FQNEAQ (reference sequence). The CDR3 runs to 15 residues.

This clone has more than one count but fewer than ten. The chain links TRBV9 to TRBJ2-1; 13 nucleotides align to TRBD2. Germline V gene sequence: CDR1 SGDLS, CDR2 YYNGEE. With V trimmed by 4 bases and J by 0 bases, 10 bases remained unmatched. This CDR3 comprises 19 residues. The CDR3, as DNA: TGTGCCAGCAGCCTCCATGGACTAGCGGGAGTTACCTCCTACAATGAGCAGTTCTTC. Encoded protein: CASSLHGLAGVTSYNEQFF.

J is TRBJ2-1 and V is TRBV20-1, with D possibly being TRBD2 (6 bases). Deletions cut 3 bases from V and 9 bases from J, with 6 bases between. Germline CDR1 DFQATT, CDR2 SNEGSKA (reference sequence). The CDR3 has 10 amino acids. CDR3 sequence: CSASGSEQFF. In DNA form, the CDR3 reads TGCAGTGCTAGCGGGAGTGAGCAGTTCTTC.

V and J are TRBV6-6 and TRBJ1-5, with a possible D match to TRBD1 (5 bases). V was shortened by 2 bases and J by 6 bases, with 14 bases between the two germline ends. This CDR3 spans 15 amino acids. Germline loops: CDR1 MNHNY, CDR2 SVGAGI (reference sequence). This CDR3 is CASSYAYGGSQPQHF. The CDR3 bases are TGTGCCAGCAGTTACGCGTACGGGGGAAGTCAGCCCCAGCATTTT.

The chain links TRBV19 to TRBJ2-5; perhaps TRBD2 as D (5 bases). The V gene lost 5 bases and the J gene lost 5 bases, with 15 bases spanning the gap. This CDR3 region has 14 residues. CDR1 is LNHDA, CDR2 SQIVND, per germline (reference sequence). The CDR3 spells CASSHGLTGETQYF. CDR3 DNA: TGTGCCAGTAGTCATGGCCTGACGGGGGAGACCCAGTACTTC. The variable domain in full, completed from reference TRBV19 and TRBJ2-5, reads DGGITQSPKYLFRKEGQNVTLSCEQNLNHDAMYWYRQDPGQGLRLIYYSQIVNDFQKGDIAEGYSVSREKKESFPLTVTSAQKNPTAFYLCASSHGLTGETQYFGPGTRLLVL.

V usage is TRBV27 and J usage is TRBJ2-7; TRBD1 is a possible D gene (7 bases). The CDR3 has 14 amino acids. V shed 7 bases and J shed 3 bases, with 16 bases lying between them. Germline V gene lookup returns CDR1 MNHEY and CDR2 SMNVEV (reference sequence). The CDR3 DNA reads as TGTGCCAGCACCCCGACAGGGAGGAACTACGAGCAGTACTTC. This codes for CASTPTGRNYEQYF.

The chain recombines TRBV6-6 with TRBJ2-7, with TRBD2 matching over 8 bases. CDR3 size: 15 residues. V was clipped by 5 bases and J by 0 bases; unmatched bases: 6. Germline CDR1 is MNHNY and CDR2 is SVGAGI (reference sequence). In nucleotides, the CDR3 is TGTGCCAGCAGTAATCCAAGCGGGAGCTCCTACGAGCAGTACTTC. Its translation: CASSNPSGSSYEQYF.

The sample holds one count of this clone. The chain carries TRBV2 and TRBJ1-5; D call uncertain. CDR1 and CDR2 from the germline V gene are SNHLY and FYNNEI. The V gene lost 6 bases and the J gene lost 5 bases, with 11 bases spanning the gap. The CDR3 is 13 residues long. As DNA, the CDR3 is TGTGCCAGCAGAGAACAGATTCATCAGCCCCAGCATTTT. This gives the protein CASREQIHQPQHF.

The chain couples TRBV27 to TRBJ2-7, with a possible D match to TRBD1 (6 bases). Between the trimmed V and J ends, which lost 6 bases and 3 bases, there was a span of 15 bases. CDR3 length: 14 amino acids. The V gene's germline CDR1 is MNHEY and CDR2 SMNVEV (reference sequence). CDR3 coding DNA: TGTGCCAGCAGGGGGGCGGGTGGAGGCTACGAGCAGTACTTC. Protein: CASRGAGGGYEQYF.